These T cell receptor beta chains were read from a single sample in a study of regulatory T cells in long-lasting Graves disease. TCRdb called the multiplex PCR reads again in MiXCR, with one record for every CDR3 protein. Seen here are over 400,000 distinct CDR3 sequences, approximately 14% observed once, and the top ten hold approximately 19%. The same data also contributed to another study, on T cells in Graves' hyperthyroidism and ophthalmopathy.

Sequencing used peripheral blood mononuclear cells (PBMCs), obtained at new diagnosis, from a patient treated with antithyroid drugs. These receptors were taken from a woman aged 45-60 years with Graves disease. Both conserved end residues are part of each CDR3. The D gene is left open where the match is weak. A clone size is listed for some rows: how often the clone was seen (once, few, many), or a class if it is expanded.

length: 14; size: many; J: TRBJ2-7; V: TRBV28; D: TRBD1; DNA: TGTGCCAGCAACCCTCGACAGGGCCTGTTGGAGCAGTACTTC; CDR3: CASNPRQGLLEQYF
length: 15; size: many; J: TRBJ2-7; V: TRBV28; D: .; DNA: TGTGCCAGCAGGGCCCGGACGGGGAGCTCCTACGAGCAGTACTTC; CDR3: CASRARTGSSYEQYF
length: 15; size: many; J: TRBJ2-2; V: TRBV5-1; D: TRBD2; DNA: TGCGCCAGCAGCTTGTTTCGGGGGGACACCGGGGAGCTGTTTTTT; CDR3: CASSLFRGDTGELFF
length: 13; size: few; J: TRBJ2-7; V: TRBV28; D: .; DNA: TGTGCAGCGGGTACGGGAATGAAGAACGAGCAGTACTTC; CDR3: CAAGTGMKNEQYF
length: 15; size: .; J: TRBJ2-7; V: TRBV12-3/TRBV12-4; D: TRBD1; DNA: TGTGCCAGCAGTTTAGCGCGGGCAGGGGGCTCTGAGCAGTACTTC; CDR3: CASSLARAGGSEQYF
length: 16; size: .; J: TRBJ2-7; V: TRBV19; D: TRBD2; DNA: TGTGCCAGTAGTATTTGGACTAGCGGGAAACCCTACGAGCAGTACTTC; CDR3: CASSIWTSGKPYEQYF
length: 15; size: many; J: TRBJ2-5; V: TRBV5-1; D: TRBD2; DNA: TGTGCCAGCAGCTTAGGACTAGCGGGAGAAGAGACCCAGTACTTC; CDR3: CASSLGLAGEETQYF
length: 14; size: many; J: TRBJ2-1; V: TRBV6-2/TRBV6-3; D: .; DNA: TGTGCCAGCAGTCTATCCTGGACCTACAATGAGCAGTTCTTC; CDR3: CASSLSWTYNEQFF
length: 15; size: many; J: TRBJ2-7; V: TRBV28; D: .; DNA: TGTGCCAGCAGTTCATCACGAAAAGGGGGAGACGGGCAGTACTTC; CDR3: CASSSSRKGGDGQYF
length: 14; size: many; J: TRBJ2-7; V: TRBV27; D: .; DNA: TGTGCCAGCAGTTTGCGCGGAGGGTCCTACGAGCAGTACTTC; CDR3: CASSLRGGSYEQYF
length: 15; size: .; J: TRBJ1-1; V: TRBV6-7; D: .; DNA: TGTGCCAGCAGCTTAATGACAGTAGGTTGCACTGAAGCTTTCTTT; CDR3: CASSLMTVGCTEAFF
length: 14; size: many; J: TRBJ2-7; V: TRBV20-1; D: TRBD2; DNA: TGCAGTGCTAGGCCTCTAGCGGGACCCTACGAGCAGTACTTC; CDR3: CSARPLAGPYEQYF
length: 16; size: many; J: TRBJ2-3; V: TRBV20-1; D: .; DNA: TGCAGTGCTATCAAAGCAGGGGCGGTAAGGACAGATACGCAGTATTTT; CDR3: CSAIKAGAVRTDTQYF
length: 15; size: many; J: TRBJ2-7; V: TRBV18; D: .; DNA: TGTGCCAGCTCACCAAGCCGGGACATAGGTGTCGAGCAGTACTTC; CDR3: CASSPSRDIGVEQYF
length: 15; size: .; J: TRBJ2-3; V: TRBV10-1; D: .; DNA: TGCGCCAGCAGTGAAGCTCCTACTAGCACAGATACGCAGTATTTT; CDR3: CASSEAPTSTDTQYF
length: 16; size: many; J: TRBJ2-1; V: TRBV28; D: TRBD1; DNA: TGTGCCAGCAGTTTGCCCCTGGACAGGGTGGACAATGAGCAGTTCTTC; CDR3: CASSLPLDRVDNEQFF
length: 13; size: many; J: TRBJ2-1; V: TRBV28; D: .; DNA: TGTGCCAGCAGTTTATCGCCCAGGAATGAGCAGTTCTTC; CDR3: CASSLSPRNEQFF
length: 13; size: .; J: TRBJ1-1; V: TRBV30; D: .; DNA: TGTGCCTGTCGAGTAATTTTGAACACTGAAGCTTTCTTT; CDR3: CACRVILNTEAFF
length: 13; size: .; J: TRBJ2-7; V: TRBV27; D: .; DNA: TGTGCCAGCGCCCCCGGATCGTACTACGAGCAGTACTTC; CDR3: CASAPGSYYEQYF
length: 16; size: few; J: TRBJ2-3; V: TRBV3-1; D: TRBD1; DNA: TGTGCCAGCAGCCAAGTGGGGACAGAATACACAGATACGCAGTATTTT; CDR3: CASSQVGTEYTDTQYF
length: 18; size: many; J: TRBJ2-7; V: TRBV7-8; D: TRBD1; DNA: TGTGCCAGCAGCTTACGTGGCGGCCGGTTCGCAGGGGGTGGGGAGCAGTACTTC; CDR3: CASSLRGGRFAGGGEQYF
length: 14; size: many; J: TRBJ2-3; V: TRBV11-2; D: .; DNA: TGTGCCAGCAGCTTGGGCGGAACCACAGATACGCAGTATTTT; CDR3: CASSLGGTTDTQYF
length: 15; size: few; J: TRBJ2-1; V: TRBV7-8; D: .; DNA: TGTGCCAGCAGCTACGACAGGATGTCCTACAATGAGCAGTTCTTC; CDR3: CASSYDRMSYNEQFF
length: 15; size: many; J: TRBJ1-5; V: TRBV5-1; D: .; DNA: TGCGCCAGCAGCTTGGGTCGGGGAGACAATCAGCCCCAGCATTTT; CDR3: CASSLGRGDNQPQHF
length: 14; size: few; J: TRBJ2-5; V: TRBV24-1; D: .; DNA: TGTGCCACCAGTGACGGGAGTCTCCAAGAGACCCAGTACTTC; CDR3: CATSDGSLQETQYF
length: 13; size: many; J: TRBJ1-2; V: TRBV10-3; D: TRBD1; DNA: TGTGCCATCAGACGGGACAGGAGCTATGGCTACACCTTC; CDR3: CAIRRDRSYGYTF
length: 18; size: once; J: TRBJ2-1; V: TRBV6-1; D: TRBD2; DNA: TGTGCCAGCAGCACCGGGACTAGCGGGAGGGGGGCCTACAATGAGCAGTTCTTC; CDR3: CASSTGTSGRGAYNEQFF
length: 14; size: .; J: TRBJ2-5; V: TRBV7-6; D: .; DNA: TGTGCCAGCAGCCTGATAGAGGACTTAGAGACCCAGTACTTC; CDR3: CASSLIEDLETQYF
length: 16; size: many; J: TRBJ2-1; V: TRBV20-1; D: TRBD2; DNA: TGCAGTGCTGATCTGATCGGGACTAGCGGGAGGAATGAGCAGTTCTTC; CDR3: CSADLIGTSGRNEQFF
length: 15; size: few; J: TRBJ1-2; V: TRBV5-5; D: .; DNA: TGTGCCAGCAGCTTAACGACAGATTTTAACTATGGCTACACCTTC; CDR3: CASSLTTDFNYGYTF
length: 16; size: few; J: TRBJ2-7; V: TRBV6-5; D: TRBD2; DNA: TGTGCCAGCAGTTACAACACGCCACTAGCGGGACACGAGCAGTACTTC; CDR3: CASSYNTPLAGHEQYF
length: 14; size: .; J: TRBJ2-1; V: TRBV11-2; D: TRBD2; DNA: TGTGCCAGCAGCTTAGATTCTGCTAGCGGGAGGGAGTACTTC; CDR3: CASSLDSASGREYF
length: 14; size: many; J: TRBJ2-1; V: TRBV20-1; D: .; DNA: TGCAGTGCTAGGGCAGCGAGCGGAGGGGGTGAGCAGTTCTTC; CDR3: CSARAASGGGEQFF
length: 15; size: few; J: TRBJ1-3; V: TRBV11-2; D: TRBD1; DNA: TGTGCCAGCAGCTCACACAGGGGCTCTGGAAACACCATATATTTT; CDR3: CASSSHRGSGNTIYF
length: 15; size: many; J: TRBJ1-1; V: TRBV5-1; D: TRBD1; DNA: TGCGCCAGCAGCTTGCAAGGACAGGCTAACACTGAAGCTTTCTTT; CDR3: CASSLQGQANTEAFF
length: 20; size: many; J: TRBJ1-6; V: TRBV24-1; D: TRBD1; DNA: TGTGCCACCAGTGATCGAAAAACTCCGACAGGGGGAATTAACAATTCACCCCTCCACTTT; CDR3: CATSDRKTPTGGINNSPLHF
length: 14; size: .; J: TRBJ1-1; V: TRBV7-9; D: .; DNA: TGTGCCAGCAGCTTAGCGCAACTGACAGTTGAAACTTTCTTT; CDR3: CASSLAQLTVETFF
length: 13; size: many; J: TRBJ2-1; V: TRBV12-3/TRBV12-4; D: TRBD2; DNA: TGTGCCAGCAGAGGCGGACTAGCGGGGAAGCAGTTCTTC; CDR3: CASRGGLAGKQFF
length: 13; size: many; J: TRBJ1-2; V: TRBV20-1; D: TRBD1; DNA: TGCAGTGCTAGAGATAGGACAGGTTCCACCTACACCTTC; CDR3: CSARDRTGSTYTF
length: 14; size: few; J: TRBJ2-7; V: TRBV5-1; D: .; DNA: TGCGCCAGCAGGACCGGGACAAGGGGGAACGAGCAGTACTTC; CDR3: CASRTGTRGNEQYF
length: 14; size: many; J: TRBJ2-7; V: TRBV2; D: TRBD2; DNA: TGTGCCAGCAGCCCGACTAGCGGGAGTGGCGAGCAGTACTTC; CDR3: CASSPTSGSGEQYF
length: 16; size: .; J: TRBJ2-2; V: TRBV9; D: .; DNA: TGTGCCAGCAGCGTAAGAACGGGACTTAACACCGGGGAGCTGTTTTTT; CDR3: CASSVRTGLNTGELFF
length: 15; size: .; J: TRBJ1-2; V: TRBV20-1; D: .; DNA: TGCAGTGCTAGAGATAACAAACAGGGAAACTATGGCTACACCTTC; CDR3: CSARDNKQGNYGYTF
length: 14; size: many; J: TRBJ2-5; V: TRBV11-2; D: .; DNA: TGTGCCAGCAGCTCCCAGGCGGGGCAAGAGACCCAGTACTTC; CDR3: CASSSQAGQETQYF
length: 16; size: .; J: TRBJ2-1; V: TRBV18; D: .; DNA: TGTGCCAGCTCACCCGACTACCTGAGGGACTACAATGAGCAGTTCTTC; CDR3: CASSPDYLRDYNEQFF